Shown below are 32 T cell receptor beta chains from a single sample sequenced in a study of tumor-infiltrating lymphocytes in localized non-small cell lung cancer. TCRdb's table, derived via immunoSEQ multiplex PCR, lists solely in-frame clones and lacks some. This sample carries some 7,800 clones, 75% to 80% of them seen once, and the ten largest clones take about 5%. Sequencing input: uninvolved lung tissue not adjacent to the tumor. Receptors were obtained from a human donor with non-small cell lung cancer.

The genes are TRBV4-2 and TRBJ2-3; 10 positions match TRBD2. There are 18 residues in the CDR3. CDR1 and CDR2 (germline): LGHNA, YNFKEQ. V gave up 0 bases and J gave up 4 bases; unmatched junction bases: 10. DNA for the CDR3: TGTGCCAGCAGCCAAGATCCCAGCGGGGGGGCCAATGCAGATACGCAGTATTTT. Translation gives CASSQDPSGGANADTQYF.

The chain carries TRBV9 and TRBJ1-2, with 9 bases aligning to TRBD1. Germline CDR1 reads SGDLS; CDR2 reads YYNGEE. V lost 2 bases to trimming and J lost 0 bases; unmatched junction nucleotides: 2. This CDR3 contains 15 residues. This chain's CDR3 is CASSVRQGANYGYTF. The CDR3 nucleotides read TGTGCCAGCAGCGTCAGACAGGGGGCTAACTATGGCTACACCTTC.

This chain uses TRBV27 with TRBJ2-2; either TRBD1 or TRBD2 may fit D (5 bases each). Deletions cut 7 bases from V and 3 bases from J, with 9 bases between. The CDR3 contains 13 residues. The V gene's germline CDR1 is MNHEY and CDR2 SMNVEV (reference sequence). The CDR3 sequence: CASTGRDTGELFF. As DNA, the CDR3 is TGTGCCAGCACGGGACGGGACACCGGGGAGCTGTTTTTT.

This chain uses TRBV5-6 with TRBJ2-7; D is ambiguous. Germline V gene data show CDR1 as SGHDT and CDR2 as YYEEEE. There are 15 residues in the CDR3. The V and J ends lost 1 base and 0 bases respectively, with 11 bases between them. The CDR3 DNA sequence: TGTGCCAGCAGCTTGTGGGGATTCAGCTCCTACGAGCAGTACTTC. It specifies CASSLWGFSSYEQYF.

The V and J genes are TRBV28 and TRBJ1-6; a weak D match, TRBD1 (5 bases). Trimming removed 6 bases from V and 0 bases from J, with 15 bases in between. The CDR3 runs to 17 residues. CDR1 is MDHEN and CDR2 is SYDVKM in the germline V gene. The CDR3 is CASRDGTVTSYNSPLHF. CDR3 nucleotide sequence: TGTGCCAGCAGGGACGGGACGGTTACCTCCTATAATTCACCCCTCCACTTT.

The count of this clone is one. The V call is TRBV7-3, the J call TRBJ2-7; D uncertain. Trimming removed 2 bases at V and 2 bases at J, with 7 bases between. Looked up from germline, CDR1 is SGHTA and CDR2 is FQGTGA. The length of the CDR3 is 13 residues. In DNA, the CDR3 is TGTGCCAGCAGCTTAGGGGTGGCCTACGAGCAGTACTTC. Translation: CASSLGVAYEQYF.

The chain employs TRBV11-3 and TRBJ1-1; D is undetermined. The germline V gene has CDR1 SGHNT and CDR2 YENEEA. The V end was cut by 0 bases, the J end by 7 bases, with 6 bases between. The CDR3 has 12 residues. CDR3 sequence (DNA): TGTGCCAGCAGCTTAGATAGTGGTGAAGCTTTCTTT. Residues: CASSLDSGEAFF.

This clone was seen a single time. DNA of the CDR3: TGTGCCGGATCGGACAGGGGAAAAGGAAACACCATATATTTT. Protein: CAGSDRGKGNTIYF. This chain uses TRBV19 with TRBJ1-3, with 9 bases matching TRBD1. Germline loops: CDR1 LNHDA, CDR2 SQIVND (reference sequence). The CDR3 runs 14 residues. With 11 bases clipped from V and 4 bases from J, the junction kept 9 bases outside the gene matches.

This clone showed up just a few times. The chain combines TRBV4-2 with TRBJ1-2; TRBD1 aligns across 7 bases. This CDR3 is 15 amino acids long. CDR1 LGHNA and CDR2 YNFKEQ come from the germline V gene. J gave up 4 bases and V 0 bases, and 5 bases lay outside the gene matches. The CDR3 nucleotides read TGTGCCAGCAGCCAAGAGACGGACAGGTCCTATGGCTACACCTTC. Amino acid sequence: CASSQETDRSYGYTF.

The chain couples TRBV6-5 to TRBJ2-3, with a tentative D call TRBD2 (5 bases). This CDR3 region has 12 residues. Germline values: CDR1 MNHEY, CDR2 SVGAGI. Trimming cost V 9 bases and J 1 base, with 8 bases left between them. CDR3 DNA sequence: TGTGCCAGTGCGGAGGGCACAGATACGCAGTATTTT. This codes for CASAEGTDTQYF.

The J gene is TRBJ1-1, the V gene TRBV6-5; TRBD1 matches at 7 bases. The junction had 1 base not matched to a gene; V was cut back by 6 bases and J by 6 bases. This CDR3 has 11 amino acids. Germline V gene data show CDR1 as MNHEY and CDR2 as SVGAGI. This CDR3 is CASSQGAEAFF. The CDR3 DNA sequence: TGTGCCAGCAGCCAGGGGGCTGAAGCTTTCTTT.

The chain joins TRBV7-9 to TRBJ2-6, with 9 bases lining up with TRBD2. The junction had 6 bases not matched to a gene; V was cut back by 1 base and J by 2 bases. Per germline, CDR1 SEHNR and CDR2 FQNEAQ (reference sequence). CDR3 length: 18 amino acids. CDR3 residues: CASSLVAGGITGANVLTF. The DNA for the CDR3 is TGTGCCAGCAGCTTAGTTGCGGGGGGGATCACTGGGGCCAACGTCCTGACTTTC.

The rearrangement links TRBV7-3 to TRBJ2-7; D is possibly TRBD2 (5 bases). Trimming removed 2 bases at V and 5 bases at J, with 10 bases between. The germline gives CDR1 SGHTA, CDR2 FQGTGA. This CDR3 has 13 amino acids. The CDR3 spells CASSLQGGDEQYF. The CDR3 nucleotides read TGTGCCAGCAGCTTACAAGGAGGCGACGAGCAGTACTTC. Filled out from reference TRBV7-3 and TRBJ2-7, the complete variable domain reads GAGVSQTPSNKVTEKGKYVELRCDPISGHTALYWYRQSLGQGPEFLIYFQGTGAADDSGLPNDRFFAVRPEGSVSTLKIQRTERGDSAVYLCASSLQGGDEQYFGPGTRLTVT.

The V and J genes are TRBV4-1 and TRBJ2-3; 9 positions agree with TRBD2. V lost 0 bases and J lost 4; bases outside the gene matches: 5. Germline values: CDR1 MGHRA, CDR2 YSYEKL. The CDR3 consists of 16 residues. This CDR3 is CASSQEGAGGADTQYF. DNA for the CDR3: TGCGCCAGCAGCCAAGAGGGAGCGGGAGGTGCAGATACGCAGTATTTT.

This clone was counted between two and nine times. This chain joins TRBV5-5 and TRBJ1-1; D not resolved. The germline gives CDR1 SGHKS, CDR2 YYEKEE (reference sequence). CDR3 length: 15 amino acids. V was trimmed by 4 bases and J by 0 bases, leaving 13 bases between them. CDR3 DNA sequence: TGTGCCAGCAGCCTGCTGCGGCCTCTGAACACTGAAGCTTTCTTT. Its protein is CASSLLRPLNTEAFF.

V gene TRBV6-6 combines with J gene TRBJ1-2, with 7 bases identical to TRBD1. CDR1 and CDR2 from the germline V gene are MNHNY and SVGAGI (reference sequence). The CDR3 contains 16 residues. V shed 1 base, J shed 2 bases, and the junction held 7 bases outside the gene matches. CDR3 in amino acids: CASSYLRTGANYGYTF. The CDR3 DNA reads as TGTGCCAGCAGTTACTTACGGACAGGCGCGAACTATGGCTACACCTTC.

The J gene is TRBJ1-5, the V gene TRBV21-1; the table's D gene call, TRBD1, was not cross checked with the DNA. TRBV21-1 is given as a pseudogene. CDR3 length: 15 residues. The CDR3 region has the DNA TGTGCCAGCAGCACTCAGAACCCCGGCAATCAGCCCCAGCATTTT. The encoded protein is CASSTQNPGNQPQHF.

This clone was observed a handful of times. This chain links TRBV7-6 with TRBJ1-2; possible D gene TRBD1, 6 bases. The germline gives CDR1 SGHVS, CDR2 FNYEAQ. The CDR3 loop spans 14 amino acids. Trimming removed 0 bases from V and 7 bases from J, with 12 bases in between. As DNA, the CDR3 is TGTGCCAGCAGCTTAGCAAGTCCGGGGGCTGGCTACACCTTC. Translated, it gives CASSLASPGAGYTF. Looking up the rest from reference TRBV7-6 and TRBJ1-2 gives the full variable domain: GAGVSQSPRYKVTKRGQDVALRCDPISGHVSLYWYRQALGQGPEFLTYFNYEAQQDKSGLPNDRFSAERPEGSISTLTIQRTEQRDSAMYRCASSLASPGAGYTFGSGTRLTVV.

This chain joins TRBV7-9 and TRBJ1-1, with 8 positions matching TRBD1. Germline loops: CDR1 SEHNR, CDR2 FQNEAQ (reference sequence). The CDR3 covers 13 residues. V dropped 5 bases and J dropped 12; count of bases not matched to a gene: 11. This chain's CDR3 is CASSPTYDRGSFF. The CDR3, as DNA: TGTGCCAGCAGCCCCACCTACGACAGGGGATCTTTCTTT.

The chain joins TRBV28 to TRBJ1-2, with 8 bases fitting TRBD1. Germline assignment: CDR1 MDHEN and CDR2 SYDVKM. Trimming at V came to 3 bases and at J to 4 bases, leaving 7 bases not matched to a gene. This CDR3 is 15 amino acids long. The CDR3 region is CASSLVGQGGYGYTF. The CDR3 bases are TGTGCCAGCAGTTTGGTCGGACAGGGAGGCTATGGCTACACCTTC.

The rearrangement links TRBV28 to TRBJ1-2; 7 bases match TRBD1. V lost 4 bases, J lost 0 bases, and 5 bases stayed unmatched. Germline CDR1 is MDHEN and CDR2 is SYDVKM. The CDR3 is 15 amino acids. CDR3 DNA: TGTGCCAGCAGTTCACCGGGACAGACTAACTATGGCTACACCTTC. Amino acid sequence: CASSSPGQTNYGYTF.

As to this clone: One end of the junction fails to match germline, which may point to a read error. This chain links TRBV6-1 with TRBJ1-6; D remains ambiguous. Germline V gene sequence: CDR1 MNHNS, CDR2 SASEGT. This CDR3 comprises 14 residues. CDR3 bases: TGTGCCAGCAGTGCTGGACCTTATAGTTCACCCCTCCACTTT. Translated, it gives CASSAGPYSSPLHF.

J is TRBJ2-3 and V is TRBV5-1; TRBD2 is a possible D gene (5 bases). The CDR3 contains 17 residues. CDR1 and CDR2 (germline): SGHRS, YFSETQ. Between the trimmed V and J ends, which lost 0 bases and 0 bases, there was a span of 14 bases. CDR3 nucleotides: TGCGCCAGCAGCTTGGACTCGGGTTCGGGGAGCACAGATACGCAGTATTTT. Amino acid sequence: CASSLDSGSGSTDTQYF.

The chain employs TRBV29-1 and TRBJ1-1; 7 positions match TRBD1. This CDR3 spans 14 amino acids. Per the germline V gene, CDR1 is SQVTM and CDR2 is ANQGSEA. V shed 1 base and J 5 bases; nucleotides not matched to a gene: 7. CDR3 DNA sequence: TGCAGCGTTGAAGGAGGGGGCGCGGTGACTGAAGCTTTCTTT. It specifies CSVEGGGAVTEAFF.

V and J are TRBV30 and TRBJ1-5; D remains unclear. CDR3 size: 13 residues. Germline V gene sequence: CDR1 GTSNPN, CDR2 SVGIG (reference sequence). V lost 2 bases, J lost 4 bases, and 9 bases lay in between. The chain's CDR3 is CAWSRVRNQPQHF. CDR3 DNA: TGTGCCTGGAGTCGCGTAAGGAATCAGCCCCAGCATTTT. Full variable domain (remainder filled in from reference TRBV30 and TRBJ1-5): SQTIHQWPATLVQPVGSPLSLECTVEGTSNPNLYWYRQAAGRGLQLLFYSVGIGQISSEVPQNLSASRPQDRQFILSSKKLLLSDSGFYLCAWSRVRNQPQHFGDGTRLSIL.

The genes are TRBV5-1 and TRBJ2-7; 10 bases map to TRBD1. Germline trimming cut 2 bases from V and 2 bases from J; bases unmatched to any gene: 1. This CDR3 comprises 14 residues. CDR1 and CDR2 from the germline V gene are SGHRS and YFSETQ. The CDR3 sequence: CASSFGTGAYEQYF. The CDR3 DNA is TGCGCCAGCAGCTTCGGGACAGGGGCCTACGAGCAGTACTTC.

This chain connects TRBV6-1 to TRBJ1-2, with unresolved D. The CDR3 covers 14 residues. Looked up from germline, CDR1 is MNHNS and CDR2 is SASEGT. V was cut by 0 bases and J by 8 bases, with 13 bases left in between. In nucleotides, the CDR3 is TGTGCCAGCAGTGAAGCGGGAGCGCTTCAAGGCTACACCTTC. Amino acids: CASSEAGALQGYTF.

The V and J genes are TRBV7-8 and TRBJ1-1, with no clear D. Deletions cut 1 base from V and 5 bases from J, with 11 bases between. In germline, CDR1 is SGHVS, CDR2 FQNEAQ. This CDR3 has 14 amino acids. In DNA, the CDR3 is TGTGCCAGCAGCTTAGGCCCCACGAATACTGAAGCTTTCTTT. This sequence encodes CASSLGPTNTEAFF. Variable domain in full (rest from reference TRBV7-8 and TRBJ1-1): GAGVSQSPRYKVAKRGQDVALRCDPISGHVSLFWYQQALGQGPEFLTYFQNEAQLDKSGLPSDRFFAERPEGSVSTLKIQRTQQEDSAVYLCASSLGPTNTEAFFGQGTRLTVV.

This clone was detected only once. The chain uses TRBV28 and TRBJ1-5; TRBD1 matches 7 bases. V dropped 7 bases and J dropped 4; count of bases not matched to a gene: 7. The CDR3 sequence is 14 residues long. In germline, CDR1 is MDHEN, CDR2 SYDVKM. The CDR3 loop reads CASTPAGGNQPQHF. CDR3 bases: TGTGCCAGCACTCCTGCAGGGGGTAATCAGCCCCAGCATTTT.

The CDR3 DNA is TGTGCCAGCAGCTTTAGGGATGGCGTCTCTCTGCAGCATTTT. This codes for CASSFRDGVSLQHF. This chain connects TRBV12-1 to TRBJ1-5. TRBV12-1 is a pseudogene. This CDR3 is built from 14 residues.

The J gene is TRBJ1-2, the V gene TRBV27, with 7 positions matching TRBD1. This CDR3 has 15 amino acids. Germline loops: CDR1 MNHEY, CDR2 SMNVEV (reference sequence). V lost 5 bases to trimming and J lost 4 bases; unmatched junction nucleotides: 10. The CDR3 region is CASSLADRASYGYTF. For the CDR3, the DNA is TGTGCCAGCAGTCTCGCCGACAGGGCGTCCTATGGCTACACCTTC.

CDR3 nucleotides: TGTGCCAGCAGTTTATCCAAGGGGGCGGGCTATGGCTACACCTTC. It yields the protein CASSLSKGAGYGYTF. This chain joins TRBV27 and TRBJ1-2; 7 nucleotides align to TRBD1. V dropped 0 bases and J dropped 4; count of bases not matched to a gene: 5. This CDR3 contains 15 residues. Germline V gene sequence: CDR1 MNHEY, CDR2 SMNVEV (reference sequence).